The 12 T cell receptor beta chains below all came from one sample that was sequenced in a study of Ad26.COV2.S vaccination and SARS-CoV-2 variants. The repertoire was sequenced with immunoSEQ multiplex PCR; TCRdb's copy has only in-frame clones and lacks some. The repertoire holds about 420,000 clones, with over 75% as singletons. Treatment specified: 15 to 20 received Ad26.COV2.S at low or high dose, single or two shots; roughly five received placebo; per-sample allocation not given. Repertoires come from day 63 after the first vaccine or placebo injection. This specimen consisted of peripheral blood, obtained in a trial of Ad26.COV2.S vaccine versus placebo. These receptors were obtained from a person aged 18-65 years who received the Ad26.COV2.S COVID-19 vaccine or a placebo.

V is TRBV2 and J is TRBJ2-7; 7 positions agree with TRBD1. J gave up 4 bases and V 7 bases, and 10 bases lay outside the gene matches. This CDR3 has 14 amino acids. From germline, CDR1 is SNHLY and CDR2 FYNNEI. The CDR3 DNA reads as TGTGCCAGCACGGGGAACCCGGGACAGTACGAGCAGTACTTC. Protein sequence: CASTGNPGQYEQYF.

This clone was seen a few times. The V call is TRBV4-3, the J call TRBJ1-3, with D unresolved. V was trimmed by 0 bases and J by 4 bases, leaving 13 bases between them. This CDR3 is built from 16 residues. Germline values: CDR1 LGHNA, CDR2 YSLEER. CDR3 region: CASSQDPGGGGNTIYF. CDR3 DNA: TGCGCCAGCAGCCAAGACCCCGGAGGCGGAGGAAACACCATATATTTT.

V gene TRBV9 combines with J gene TRBJ1-1; D gene ambiguous. Trimming stripped 3 bases from V and 3 bases from J, with 12 bases between. Germline CDR1 reads SGDLS; CDR2 reads YYNGEE. The CDR3 covers 14 residues. CDR3 amino acids: CASSASLGYTEAFF. The DNA of the CDR3 is TGTGCCAGCAGCGCCAGCTTAGGGTACACTGAAGCTTTCTTT. Full variable domain (rest looked up from reference TRBV9 and TRBJ1-1): DSGVTQTPKHLITATGQRVTLRCSPRSGDLSVYWYQQSLDQGLQFLIQYYNGEERAKGNILERFSAQQFPDLHSELNLSSLELGDSALYFCASSASLGYTEAFFGQGTRLTVV.

The V and J genes are TRBV5-1 and TRBJ1-1; D is unclear. Germline CDR1 and CDR2: SGHRS and YFSETQ. The CDR3 covers 13 residues. Trimming cost V 4 bases and J 0 bases, with 7 bases left between them. The CDR3 nucleotides are TGCGCCAGCAGCAACGCCTTGAACACTGAAGCTTTCTTT. Its translation: CASSNALNTEAFF.

The rearrangement uses TRBV25-1 and TRBJ1-2; maybe TRBD1 (5 bases). The germline V and J ends were trimmed by 1 base and 7 bases, with 16 bases remaining between them. Germline loops: CDR1 MGHDK, CDR2 SYGVNS. The CDR3 sequence is 15 residues long. The CDR3: CASSEWGRAEVGYTF. The DNA of the CDR3 is TGTGCCAGCAGTGAATGGGGCAGGGCCGAAGTTGGCTACACCTTC.

This chain links TRBV7-9 with TRBJ2-2, with unresolved D. V lost 5 bases, J lost 1 base, and 8 bases lay in between. CDR3 size: 14 residues. The V gene's germline CDR1 is SEHNR and CDR2 FQNEAQ (reference sequence). This CDR3 is CASSDRQNTGELFF. CDR3 bases: TGTGCCAGCAGCGACCGACAGAACACCGGGGAGCTGTTTTTT.

This clone was counted between two and nine times. This rearrangement joins TRBV6-1 to TRBJ2-7; 7 bases are shared with TRBD1. The CDR3 contains 13 residues. Trimming took 7 bases from V and 5 from J; bases not matched to a gene: 8. Germline CDR1 and CDR2: MNHNS and SASEGT. The DNA for the CDR3 is TGTGCCAGCACGGATAGGGGGCACAACGAGCAGTACTTC. Its protein is CASTDRGHNEQYF.

This clone was recorded at least ten times. Different DNA sequences within this sample yield the same CDR3. The chain recombines TRBV21-1 with TRBJ1-1. TRBV21-1 corresponds to a pseudogene. The CDR3 has 13 residues. The CDR3 spells CASSKAGGTEAFF. The CDR3 DNA sequence: TGTGCCAGCAGCAAAGCGGGGGGGACTGAAGCTTTCTTT.

The J gene is TRBJ2-7, the V gene TRBV11-3; D is undetermined. The CDR3 sequence is 13 residues long. V was trimmed by 1 base and J by 3 bases, leaving 7 bases between them. The germline gives CDR1 SGHNT, CDR2 YENEEA. CDR3 DNA sequence: TGTGCCAGCAGCTTAGGGTCAGGCTACGAGCAGTACTTC. This gives the protein CASSLGSGYEQYF. The full variable domain, its missing parts supplied by reference TRBV11-3 and TRBJ2-7, is EAGVVQSPRYKIIEKKQPVAFWCNPISGHNTLYWYLQNLGQGPELLIRYENEEAVDDSQLPKDRFSAERLKGVDSTLKIQPAELGDSAVYLCASSLGSGYEQYFGPGTRLTVT.

The V and J genes are TRBV29-1 and TRBJ1-1, with 10 bases aligning to TRBD1. The CDR3 totals 13 residues. Per germline, CDR1 SQVTM and CDR2 ANQGSEA. J was trimmed by 7 bases and V by 6 bases; bases with no gene match: 8. The CDR3 region is CSVEGQGIDEAFF. Written as DNA, the CDR3 is TGCAGCGTGGAGGGACAGGGGATCGATGAAGCTTTCTTT.

This sequence joins TRBV7-6 and TRBJ1-6, with D perhaps TRBD1 (5 bases). The germline V gene has CDR1 SGHVS and CDR2 FNYEAQ. V shed 0 bases and J shed 8 bases, with 8 bases lying between them. There are 14 residues in the CDR3. CDR3 region: CASSLAGADSPLHF. For the CDR3, the DNA is TGTGCCAGCAGCTTAGCAGGGGCTGATTCACCCCTCCACTTT.

The sample holds a few counts of this clone. This sample includes further DNA sequences coding for the same CDR3. J is TRBJ1-3 and V is TRBV30; 10 bases are shared with TRBD1. The ends lost 0 bases at V and 6 bases at J; junction bases unmatched: 2. The CDR3 spans 14 residues. CDR1 and CDR2 (germline): GTSNPN, SVGIG (reference sequence). The CDR3 bases are TGTGCCTGGAGTGTGGGGACAGGGGAAAACACCATATATTTT. Translated: CAWSVGTGENTIYF. The full variable domain, its missing parts supplied by reference TRBV30 and TRBJ1-3, is SQTIHQWPATLVQPVGSPLSLECTVEGTSNPNLYWYRQAAGRGLQLLFYSVGIGQISSEVPQNLSASRPQDRQFILSSKKLLLSDSGFYLCAWSVGTGENTIYFGEGSWLTVV.